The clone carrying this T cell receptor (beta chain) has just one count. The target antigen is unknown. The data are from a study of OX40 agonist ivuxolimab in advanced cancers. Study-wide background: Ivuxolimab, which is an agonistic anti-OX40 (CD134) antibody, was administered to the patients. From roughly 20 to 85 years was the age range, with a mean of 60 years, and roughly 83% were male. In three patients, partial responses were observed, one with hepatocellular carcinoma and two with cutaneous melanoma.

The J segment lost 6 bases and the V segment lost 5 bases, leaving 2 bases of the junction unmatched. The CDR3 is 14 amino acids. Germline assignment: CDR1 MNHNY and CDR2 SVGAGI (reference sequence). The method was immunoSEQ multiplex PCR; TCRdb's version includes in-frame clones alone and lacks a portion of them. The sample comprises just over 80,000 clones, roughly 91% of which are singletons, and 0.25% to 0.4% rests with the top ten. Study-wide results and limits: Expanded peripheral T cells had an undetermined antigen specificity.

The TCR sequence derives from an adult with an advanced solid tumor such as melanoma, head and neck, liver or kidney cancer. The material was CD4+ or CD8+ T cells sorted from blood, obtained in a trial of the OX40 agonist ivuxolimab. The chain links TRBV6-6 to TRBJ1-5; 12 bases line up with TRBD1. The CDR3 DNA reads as TGTGCCAGCAGTAGGGACAGGGGGCTTCAGCCCCAGCATTTT. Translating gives CASSRDRGLQPQHF.